Below are 22 T cell receptor beta chains sequenced from a single sample in a study of beta chain features in type 1 diabetes. The study reverse transcribed the entire isolated RNA, so it sequenced expressed TCRB transcripts. Sequencing used immunoSEQ multiplex PCR; TCRdb keeps in-frame clones, though not all of them. Here the sample spans 900,000 or so clones, 17% being singletons. Input material: naive CD4+ T cells from blood. All receptors derive from a young woman in good health.

The chain combines TRBV19 with TRBJ1-1; D is unclear. Germline lookup yields CDR1 LNHDA and CDR2 SQIVND (reference sequence). This CDR3 has 14 residues. V was cut by 6 bases and J by 1 base, with 12 bases left in between. The CDR3 reads CASRAGQPNTEAFF. In DNA, the CDR3 is TGTGCCAGTAGGGCGGGTCAGCCGAACACTGAAGCTTTCTTT.

This clone was detected a few times. The V gene is TRBV11-3, the J gene TRBJ2-5; D is possibly TRBD2 (5 bases). V was clipped by 0 bases and J by 7 bases, with 6 bases between them. The CDR3 sequence is 12 residues long. The V gene's germline CDR1 is SGHNT and CDR2 YENEEA. CDR3 in DNA: TGTGCCAGCAGCTTAGATCGGGGGACCCAGTACTTC. It is translated as CASSLDRGTQYF.

V gene TRBV12-5 combines with J gene TRBJ2-1, with 8 bases matching TRBD1. Germline V gene data show CDR1 as LGHNT and CDR2 as FRNRAP. CDR3 length: 14 amino acids. V shed 6 bases, J shed 5 bases, and the junction held 6 bases outside the gene matches. This chain's CDR3 is CASGSGQVDNEQFF. CDR3 DNA: TGTGCTAGTGGGTCGGGACAGGTAGACAATGAGCAGTTCTTC. The variable domain in full, with the rest retrieved from reference TRBV12-5 and TRBJ2-1, is DARVTQTPRHKVTEMGQEVTMRCQPILGHNTVFWYRQTMMQGLELLAYFRNRAPLDDSGMPKDRFSAEMPDATLATLKIQPSEPRDSAVYFCASGSGQVDNEQFFGPGTRLTVL.

About this clone: Compared with germline, one end of the junction differs, possibly owing to a read error. The rearrangement joins TRBV5-1 to TRBJ1-1; a weak D match, TRBD1 (5 bases). CDR3 size: 14 residues. The germline CDR1 and CDR2 sequences are SGHRS and YFSETQ. CDR3 sequence reads: CTSSSGTVGTEAFF. In DNA, the CDR3 is TGCACCAGCAGCTCCGGGACTGTGGGCACTGAAGCTTTCTTT. Supplemented by reference TRBV5-1 and TRBJ1-1, the full variable domain reads KAGVTQTPRYLIKTRGQQVTLSCSPISGHRSVSWYQQTPGQGLQFLFEYFSETQRNKGNFPGRFSGRQFSNSRSEMNVSTLELGDSALYLCTSSSGTVGTEAFFGQGTRLTVV.

The chain has TRBV9 and TRBJ2-7; D tentatively fits TRBD1 or TRBD2 (5 bases each). V shed 0 bases and J shed 6 bases, with 13 bases lying between them. CDR1 is SGDLS and CDR2 is YYNGEE in the germline V gene. CDR3 length equals 14 residues. The CDR3 DNA reads as TGTGCCAGCAGCGTAGGGACGGGGCAGGGCGAGCAGTACTTC. Amino acid sequence: CASSVGTGQGEQYF.

This clone was seen more than once but under ten times. V and J are TRBV10-2 and TRBJ2-7; 15 positions agree with TRBD2. V shed 7 bases, J shed 7 bases, and the junction held 2 bases outside the gene matches. The CDR3 spans 13 residues. Per germline, CDR1 WSHSY and CDR2 SAAADI. This CDR3 is CASTGTSGGEQYF. DNA for the CDR3: TGCGCCAGCACCGGGACTAGCGGGGGGGAGCAGTACTTC.

This clone was seen a handful of times. The chain uses TRBV27 and TRBJ2-7, with D tentatively TRBD2 (5 bases). Per germline, CDR1 MNHEY and CDR2 SMNVEV (reference sequence). V was cut by 3 bases and J by 6 bases, with 9 bases left in between. This CDR3 comprises 12 residues. The CDR3 nucleotides read TGTGCCAGCAGTTTGTTGGGGAGCGAGCAGTACTTC. Its protein product is CASSLLGSEQYF.

The chain is built from TRBV19 and TRBJ1-1; 9 bases fit TRBD1. The ends lost 10 bases at V and 3 bases at J; junction bases unmatched: 21. The CDR3 sequence is 18 residues long. Germline V CDR1 and CDR2: LNHDA, SQIVND (reference sequence). CDR3 bases: TGTGCCACCCCGTTTCCCCTGACAGGGGGTTCGGTGGACACTGAAGCTTTCTTT. This encodes CATPFPLTGGSVDTEAFF.

This clone was counted between two and nine times. At one of its ends the junction is not consistent with the germline gene, which may arise from a read error. This chain links TRBV13 with TRBJ2-5; D is undetermined. CDR3 length: 12 residues. Germline V gives CDR1 PRHDT, CDR2 FYEKMQ (reference sequence). The DNA for the CDR3 is TGTGCCAGCAGTGTAGAGAACCTCCGTCGCGACTTC. This codes for CASSVENLRRDF.

This clone was detected a few times. This chain joins TRBV19 and TRBJ2-5; no clear D. The CDR3 totals 13 residues. The V gene lost 1 base and the J gene lost 1 base, with 4 bases spanning the gap. Germline lookup yields CDR1 LNHDA and CDR2 SQIVND (reference sequence). Written as DNA, the CDR3 is TGTGCCAGTAGTATAGCGGCCCAAGAGACCCAGTACTTC. Its protein product is CASSIAAQETQYF.

On this clone itself: This CDR3 is also generated by other DNA sequences in the sample. This chain links TRBV18 with TRBJ2-7, with 9 bases fitting TRBD1. The CDR3 contains 15 residues. Per the germline V gene, CDR1 is KGHSH and CDR2 is LQKENI. With V trimmed by 6 bases and J by 4 bases, 10 bases remained unmatched. As DNA, the CDR3 is TGTGCCAGCTCGCCAGGGACAGGGAGTAGATACGAGCAGTACTTC. Encoded protein: CASSPGTGSRYEQYF.

Only a few counts were recorded for this clone. The chain couples TRBV10-3 to TRBJ2-3; D could derive from TRBD1 or TRBD2 (5 bases each). Trimming pared 6 bases from V and 1 base from J, leaving 14 bases between. Germline CDR1 reads ENHRY; CDR2 reads SYGVKD. CDR3 length: 15 residues. The CDR3 sequence: CAISGVGDGTDTQYF. In DNA form, the CDR3 reads TGTGCCATCAGCGGGGTAGGGGACGGCACAGATACGCAGTATTTT.

The CDR3 reads CASSSTGAGAKNIQYF. The CDR3 nucleotides are TGTGCCAGCAGCTCCACAGGGGCGGGGGCCAAAAACATTCAGTACTTC. This chain uses TRBV5-5 with TRBJ2-4; possibly TRBD1 for D (7 bases). Germline CDR1 and CDR2: SGHKS and YYEKEE (reference sequence). V dropped 3 bases and J dropped 1 base, with 14 bases sitting between them. CDR3 size: 16 residues.

As regards this clone: Other nucleotide sequences from this sample produce the same CDR3. The chain recombines TRBV5-1 with TRBJ2-1, with no clear D. The germline V and J ends were trimmed by 0 bases and 1 base, with 5 bases remaining between them. The CDR3 has 14 amino acids. Looked up from germline, CDR1 is SGHRS and CDR2 is YFSETQ. The CDR3 loop reads CASSLGDSYNEQFF. As DNA, the CDR3 is TGCGCCAGCAGCTTGGGGGATTCCTACAATGAGCAGTTCTTC.

V and J are TRBV5-4 and TRBJ2-1, with 11 bases fitting TRBD2. The CDR3 length is 15 residues. Germline values: CDR1 SGHNT, CDR2 YYREEE (reference sequence). V shed 4 bases, J shed 9 bases, and the junction held 9 bases outside the gene matches. CDR3 nucleotides: TGTGCCAGCAGCGCGGACCGACTAGCGGGAAGTGAGCAGTTCTTC. Encoded protein: CASSADRLAGSEQFF.

This clone has only a few counts. This chain links TRBV13 with TRBJ2-2; 10 bases map to TRBD2. Germline lookup yields CDR1 PRHDT and CDR2 FYEKMQ (reference sequence). The CDR3 length is 15 residues. Germline trimming cut 3 bases from V and 5 bases from J; bases unmatched to any gene: 3. CDR3 bases: TGTGCCAGCAGCTTTACACTAGCGGGAACCGGGGAGCTGTTTTTT. Translated: CASSFTLAGTGELFF.

This clone showed up just a few times. This chain uses TRBV28 with TRBJ2-4; D remains unclear. The germline V and J ends were trimmed by 1 base and 5 bases, with 6 bases remaining between them. The CDR3 sequence is 13 residues long. CDR1 MDHEN and CDR2 SYDVKM come from the germline V gene. The CDR3 loop is CASSLSRENIQYF. The CDR3 DNA is TGTGCCAGCAGTTTATCCCGTGAAAACATTCAGTACTTC.

V usage is TRBV7-9 and J usage is TRBJ2-1, with 9 bases matching TRBD2. This CDR3 has 16 residues. The ends lost 6 bases at V and 3 bases at J; junction bases unmatched: 9. The germline CDR1 and CDR2 sequences are SEHNR and FQNEAQ (reference sequence). The CDR3 here is CASRYGSTSGYNEQFF. In nucleotides, the CDR3 is TGTGCCAGCAGGTATGGCTCGACTAGCGGCTACAATGAGCAGTTCTTC.

This clone was seen a few times. V and J are TRBV29-1 and TRBJ2-7; D is uncertain. CDR3 length: 12 amino acids. The germline V gene encodes CDR1 SQVTM and CDR2 ANQGSEA. The germline V and J ends were trimmed by 1 base and 4 bases, with 8 bases remaining between them. The CDR3: CSVEVHGYEQYF. The CDR3 region has the DNA TGCAGCGTTGAAGTTCACGGGTACGAGCAGTACTTC.

This clone came up a few times. The CDR3 bases are TGTGCCAGCAGTAGGCCCAACTCCTACGAGCAGTACTTC. Translated: CASSRPNSYEQYF. The chain links TRBV28 to TRBJ2-7; D gene ambiguous. V was pared by 5 bases and J by 0 bases, with 8 bases between. The germline gives CDR1 MDHEN, CDR2 SYDVKM. The CDR3 extends over 13 amino acids. Full variable domain (missing parts from reference TRBV28 and TRBJ2-7): DVKVTQSSRYLVKRTGEKVFLECVQDMDHENMFWYRQDPGLGLRLIYFSYDVKMKEKGDIPEGYSVSREKKERFSLILESASTNQTSMYLCASSRPNSYEQYFGPGTRLTVT.

This rearrangement joins TRBV5-1 to TRBJ2-7, with 12 nucleotides matching TRBD2. Germline V lookup: CDR1 SGHRS, CDR2 YFSETQ. Unmatched junction bases numbered 5, after V lost 3 bases and J lost 1 base. The CDR3 length is 16 residues. CDR3 in DNA: TGCGCCAGCAGCTCACTACTAGCGGGAGGATCCTACGAGCAGTACTTC. It is translated as CASSSLLAGGSYEQYF. Variable domain in full (rest from reference TRBV5-1 and TRBJ2-7): KAGVTQTPRYLIKTRGQQVTLSCSPISGHRSVSWYQQTPGQGLQFLFEYFSETQRNKGNFPGRFSGRQFSNSRSEMNVSTLELGDSALYLCASSSLLAGGSYEQYFGPGTRLTVT.

This clone showed up just a few times. The chain uses TRBV7-8 and TRBJ2-5; 7 bases map to TRBD2. With 2 bases clipped from V and 3 bases from J, the junction kept 9 bases outside the gene matches. This CDR3 contains 16 residues. Germline V lookup: CDR1 SGHVS, CDR2 FQNEAQ. As DNA, the CDR3 is TGTGCCAGCAGCTTAAGAAGGCTAGCGGCAGAAGAGACCCAGTACTTC. It specifies CASSLRRLAAEETQYF. Looking up the rest from reference TRBV7-8 and TRBJ2-5 gives the full variable domain: GAGVSQSPRYKVAKRGQDVALRCDPISGHVSLFWYQQALGQGPEFLTYFQNEAQLDKSGLPSDRFFAERPEGSVSTLKIQRTQQEDSAVYLCASSLRRLAAEETQYFGPGTRLLVL.